This T cell receptor beta chain appears in the sequencing data of a study of vaccination effects on CD4 cells after COVID-19. Study results and caveats: Common cold coronaviruses were cross-recognized by only 1 of 255 vaccine-induced clones in healthy vaccinees.

Peptide-pool stimulation followed by sequencing identified expanded antigen-specific CD4+ clonotypes in the ViraFEST assay. Subsequent to a culture period of more than 8 days, CD4+ T cells were isolated. No vaccinee had earlier SARS-CoV-2 infection, and nucleocapsid antibodies were negative. The V end was cut by 3 bases, the J end by 2 bases, with 14 bases between. Per the germline V gene, CDR1 is SGHRS and CDR2 is YFSETQ. This CDR3 contains 15 residues. Produced via immunoSEQ multiplex PCR; TCRdb's table is partial and in-frame only. Among 37,000 or so clones, about three fifths were seen once, and the ten largest hold 15%. As concerns this clone: Its specificity is not known.

The TCR originated in a human donor who received a COVID-19 vaccine. The source was CD4+ T cells from PBMCs cultured with HCoV-OC43 spike peptides, collected before COVID-19 vaccination. Subset given: HCoV-OC43 spike overlapping peptide pool stimulation. V is TRBV5-1 and J is TRBJ2-5; tentatively, D is TRBD1 or TRBD2 (6 bases each). DNA for the CDR3: TGCGCCAGCAGCTACCAAGGGGGGAGGCAAGAGACCCAGTACTTC. It codes for CASSYQGGRQETQYF.